The T cell receptor beta chain under discussion was sequenced for a study of regulatory T cells in long-lasting Graves disease. The ends lost 6 bases at V and 0 bases at J; junction bases unmatched: 12. Germline V gene lookup returns CDR1 SEHNR and CDR2 FQNEAQ (reference sequence). This CDR3 comprises 19 residues. Time point specified: newly diagnosed GD, antithyroid drugs for less than 3 months. RNA extracted from PBMCs served as the sequencing template. This clonotype was observed many times. Assembly of TCR beta libraries relied on iRepertoire HTBI primers together with Arm-PCR of CDR3 regions. TCRdb re-called the multiplex PCR reads with MiXCR, one entry per CDR3 protein. This sample has a few hundred thousand distinct CDR3 sequences; about 11% occur once, and the top ten carry 15% to 20%. The sample also formed part of further work on T cells in Graves' hyperthyroidism and ophthalmopathy. Turning to that study: In patients aged 18 to 65, hyperthyroidism was newly diagnosed, with duration under 2 months.

This receptor was taken from a woman aged 18-35 years with Graves disease. This specimen consisted of peripheral blood mononuclear cells (PBMCs), obtained at new diagnosis, from a patient treated with antithyroid drugs. This sequence joins TRBV7-9 and TRBJ2-7, with 15 bases lining up with TRBD2. The CDR3 nucleotides read TGTGCCAGCAGTCATCCCGGGACTAGCGGGAGGATCGTCTCCTACGAGCAGTACTTC. Encoded protein: CASSHPGTSGRIVSYEQYF.